The text below deals with one TCR beta chain. No antigen is known for it. This sample was taken from a study of blood T cells in healthy people across ages. General study results and limits: There was a strong correlation between TCR beta diversity and naive T cell percentage. What prevented conclusive comparison of naive and antigen-experienced cells was that PBMCs were unsorted.

A second PCR, run for about 7 to 11 cycles, used a sample-barcoded 5' primer plus a J-beta primer mix. The template-switch adaptor was a 5' adaptor with 12 random nucleotides. It tagged each cDNA molecule. There were at least 2.5 million CDR3-containing paired-end reads obtained from each sample. A single record per CDR3 protein comes from TCRdb applying MiXCR to the 5' RACE reads. The sample shows about 1.5 million distinct CDR3 sequences, 42% of them seen only once. The receptor was isolated from a woman aged 18-29 years in good health. The sample was blood.

This chain's CDR3 is CASSQAGTGAHEQFF. Here the CDR3 DNA reads TGTGCCAGCAGTCAAGCCGGGACAGGGGCCCATGAGCAGTTCTTC. V usage is TRBV27 and J usage is TRBJ2-1, with 10 bases matching TRBD1. Germline lookup yields CDR1 MNHEY and CDR2 SMNVEV (reference sequence). Unmatched junction bases numbered 9, after V lost 5 bases and J lost 8 bases. CDR3 length: 15 amino acids.